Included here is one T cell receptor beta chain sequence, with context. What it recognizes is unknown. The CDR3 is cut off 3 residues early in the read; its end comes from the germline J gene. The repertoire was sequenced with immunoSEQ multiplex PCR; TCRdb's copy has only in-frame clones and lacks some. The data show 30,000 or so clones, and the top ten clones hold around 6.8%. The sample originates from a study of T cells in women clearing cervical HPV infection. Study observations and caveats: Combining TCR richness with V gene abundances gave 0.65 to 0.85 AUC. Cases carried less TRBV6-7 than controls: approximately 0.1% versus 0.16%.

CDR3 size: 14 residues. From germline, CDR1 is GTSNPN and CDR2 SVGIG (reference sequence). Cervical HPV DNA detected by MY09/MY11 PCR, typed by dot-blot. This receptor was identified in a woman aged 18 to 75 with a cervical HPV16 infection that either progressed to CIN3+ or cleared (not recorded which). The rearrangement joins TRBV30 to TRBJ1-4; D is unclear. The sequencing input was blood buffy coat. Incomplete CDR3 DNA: TGTGCCTGGACAGTTGCCCCGTCGATTTCACCA. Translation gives CAWTVAPSISP. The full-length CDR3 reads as CAWTVAPSISPLFF.